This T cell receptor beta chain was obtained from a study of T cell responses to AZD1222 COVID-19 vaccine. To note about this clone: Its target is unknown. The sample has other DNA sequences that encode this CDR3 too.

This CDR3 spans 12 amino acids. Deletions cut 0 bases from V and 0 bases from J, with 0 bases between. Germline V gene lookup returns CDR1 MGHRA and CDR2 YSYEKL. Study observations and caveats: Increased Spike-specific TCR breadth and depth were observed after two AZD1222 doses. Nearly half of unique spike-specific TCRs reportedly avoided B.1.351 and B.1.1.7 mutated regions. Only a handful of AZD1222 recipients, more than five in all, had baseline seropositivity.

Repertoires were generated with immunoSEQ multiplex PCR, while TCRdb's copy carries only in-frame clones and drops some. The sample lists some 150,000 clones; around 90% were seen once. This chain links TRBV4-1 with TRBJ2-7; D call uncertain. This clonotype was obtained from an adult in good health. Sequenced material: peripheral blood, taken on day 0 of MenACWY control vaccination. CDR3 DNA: TGCGCCAGCAGCCAAGACTCCTACGAGCAGTACTTC. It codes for CASSQDSYEQYF.